This T cell receptor (beta chain) was sequenced for a study of T-cell reconstitution after alpha-beta-depleted transplantation in children (dated by TCRdb to about 2016). Regarding the complete study: Using TCR repertoire profiling, the study quantitatively followed how T-cell immune reconstitution unfolded in children after TCRalphabeta/CD19-depleted allogeneic hematopoietic cell transplantation.

Beyond this particular receptor, the publication reports: The apparently early recovery of alphabetaT-cell counts about two months after transplant reportedly depended on only several hundred rapidly expanded clones that came from non-depleted graft cells. In some patients, high TCRbeta diversity at day 60 was attributed to recipient T cells and intrathymic progenitors that had survived conditioning. Hyperexpanded clone frequencies declined over subsequent months; after one year, T-cell counts and TCRbeta diversity were mostly attributed to newly produced T cells.

The label giving this sample's treatment or condition can be read as: allogeneic hematopoietic cell transplantation with graft depleted of TCRalphabeta T cells and CD19 B cells. Transplant recipients were children who received TCRalphabeta/CD19-depleted allogeneic hematopoietic cell grafts. Libraries were prepared through PCR. Reads for this sample came from an Illumina HiSeq 2500. To normalize quantification of the TCRbeta repertoire, the TCR libraries were built with molecular barcoding that relied on unique molecular identifiers. TCRdb passed the public sequencing reads through fastp at Q25 and MiXCR, retaining productive beta sequences. Every distinct CDR3 protein forms one entry, paired with its most common genes and DNA. In all, the sample holds about 580,000 distinct CDR3 sequences, and 20% to 25% of those were seen once. Approximately 14% of the sample lies in the top ten. This clonotype has at least ten counts. Its antigen has not been determined. Qualities for individual bases were not recorded, and no much larger clone is one base off.

The CDR3 sequence holds 15 residues, the cysteine and phenylalanine included. Left in the record is the CDR3 DNA by itself, 45 bases read in frame from the first base. CDR1 MNHEY and CDR2 SVGEGT are derived from the germline V gene. V is shortened by 7 bases, J by 4 bases, and the region joining them spans 18 bases. The receptor was isolated from a boy under two years old who had a stem cell transplant for acute myeloid leukemia, so the T cells may come from the graft donor. The chain joins TRBV6-2 or TRBV6-3 to TRBJ2-3; a tentative D match to TRBD2 spans 6 bases. The specimen comprised PBMCs, mostly from graft donor cells, sampled 360 days after TCRalphabeta/CD19-depleted stem cell transplant. The bases are TGTGCCAGCACCTCGCCGGGACTCTACCCAGATACGCAGTATTTT. It translates as CASTSPGLYPDTQYF.